Each of the 12 T cell receptor beta chains below was sequenced from the same sample in a study of T cell repertoires in cytomegalovirus infection (dated by TCRdb to about 2019). No antigen has been identified for these receptors. Sequencing instrument: Illumina HiSeq 1500. TCRdb handled the public reads itself, with Q25 trimming in fastp and clone calling in MiXCR, and kept productive beta chains. Entries are consolidated by CDR3 protein sequence, retaining the most common genes and DNA. For this sample there are about 120,000 distinct CDR3 sequences; around 31% appear just once. 40% to 45% of the sample is taken by the ten largest. The treatment or condition tag for this specimen amounts to: in vitro stimulation with specific CMV peptide epitopes to enrich CMV-specific T cells. This material consisted of CD8+ T cells from cultured PBMCs, taken from culture after CMV antigen stimulation. The receptor set was obtained from a human donor in good health (CMV status not recorded). Some clones in this sample may be carry-over from other donors' samples.

This clonotype was observed at least ten times. The chain is built from TRBV7-8 and TRBJ2-3; D perhaps matches TRBD1 (5 bases). The CDR3 consists of 15 residues. Trimming left V 6 bases short and J 4 bases short, with 17 bases between. Germline V gene data show CDR1 as SGHVS and CDR2 as FQNEAQ. CDR3 coding DNA: TGTGCCAGCAGGGGGCAGGCAGGGTTATCAGATACGCAGTATTTT. It specifies CASRGQAGLSDTQYF. Complete variable domain (other parts from reference TRBV7-8 and TRBJ2-3): GAGVSQSPRYKVAKRGQDVALRCDPISGHVSLFWYQQALGQGPEFLTYFQNEAQLDKSGLPSDRFFAERPEGSVSTLKIQRTQQEDSAVYLCASRGQAGLSDTQYFGPGTRLTVL.

This clonotype was found once. This rearrangement joins TRBV4-1 to TRBJ1-4; D gene uncertain. Germline V gene lookup returns CDR1 MGHRA and CDR2 YSYEKL. The CDR3 runs to 14 residues. Trimming took 0 bases from V and 5 from J, leaving 7 bases between them. CDR3 DNA sequence: TGCGCCAGCAGCCAAGATGGGCAGAATGAAAAACTGTTTTTT. Translation gives CASSQDGQNEKLFF.

The sample holds a few counts of this clonotype. The chain has TRBV20-1 and TRBJ2-1, with a possible D match to TRBD1 (6 bases). In germline, CDR1 is DFQATT, CDR2 SNEGSKA (reference sequence). Trimming shortened V by 0 bases and J by 8 bases, and 14 bases separated the two germline ends. The CDR3 contains 14 residues. The CDR3 sequence: CSARDVTGSDEQFF. Written as DNA, the CDR3 is TGCAGTGCTAGAGATGTTACAGGGTCCGATGAGCAGTTCTTC.

This clonotype was seen a single time. A read error may be the cause here, since a much bigger clone is one base away. CDR3 in amino acids: CASSPGTGEYNEQFF. The CDR3 coding sequence is TGTGCCAGCAGTCCCGGGACAGGGGAATACAATGAGCAGTTCTTC. The V gene is TRBV6-6, the J gene TRBJ2-1, with TRBD1 matching 10 bases. J was trimmed by 4 bases and V by 5 bases; bases with no gene match: 5. The germline gives CDR1 MNHNY, CDR2 SVGAGI (reference sequence). CDR3 length equals 15 residues.

This chain joins TRBV7-8 and TRBJ2-7, with D tentatively TRBD2 (6 bases). The V gene lost 5 bases and the J gene lost 1 base, with 18 bases spanning the gap. In germline, CDR1 is SGHVS, CDR2 FQNEAQ. There are 16 residues in the CDR3. The CDR3 loop reads CASSRVPGVASYEQYF. The CDR3 DNA reads as TGTGCCAGCAGCCGGGTGCCGGGGGTGGCTTCCTACGAGCAGTACTTC.

This clonotype was seen a handful of times. The V gene is TRBV28, the J gene TRBJ2-7; possibly TRBD2 for D (5 bases). Trimming took off 3 bases at V and 0 bases at J, with 15 bases between the two ends. This CDR3 is built from 16 residues. CDR1 and CDR2 from the germline V gene are MDHEN and SYDVKM. This chain's CDR3 is CASSFRGLTSSYEQYF. CDR3 bases: TGTGCCAGCAGTTTCCGCGGGCTTACGAGCTCCTACGAGCAGTACTTC.

This clonotype has a handful of counts. V is TRBV28 and J is TRBJ1-1, with no clear D. Germline assignment: CDR1 MDHEN and CDR2 SYDVKM. Trimming took off 2 bases at V and 1 base at J, with 14 bases between the two ends. The length of the CDR3 is 16 residues. In nucleotides, the CDR3 is TGTGCCAGCAGTTTAAATTTGTGGTGGGAGAACACTGAAGCTTTCTTT. Its protein product is CASSLNLWWENTEAFF.

The chain is built from TRBV20-1 and TRBJ2-1; 8 nucleotides agree with TRBD2. V trimming: 0 bases; J trimming: 0 bases; junction bases outside the gene matches: 7. CDR1 DFQATT and CDR2 SNEGSKA come from the germline V gene (reference sequence). The CDR3 is 17 amino acids. The CDR3 DNA is TGCAGTGCTAGAGATTTTTCAGCGGGGGCCTCCTACAATGAGCAGTTCTTC. Protein product: CSARDFSAGASYNEQFF.

This clonotype is labeled as medium-sized. This rearrangement joins TRBV19 to TRBJ1-1; 10 nucleotides match TRBD1. CDR3 length: 15 amino acids. Germline V lookup: CDR1 LNHDA, CDR2 SQIVND (reference sequence). V shed 4 bases, J shed 7 bases, and the junction held 9 bases outside the gene matches. The CDR3, as DNA: TGTGCCAGTAGTAGCAGCCGGGACAGGGGATATGAAGCTTTCTTT. Its translation is CASSSSRDRGYEAFF.

This clonotype was found many times. This chain links TRBV7-6 with TRBJ2-4; no reliable D call. The germline V gene has CDR1 SGHVS and CDR2 FNYEAQ. CDR3 size: 14 residues. V lost 1 base and J lost 3, with 7 bases in between. The CDR3 nucleotides read TGTGCCAGCAGCTTAGAGGCGGACAAAAACATTCAGTACTTC. Its translation: CASSLEADKNIQYF.

The V call is TRBV20-1, the J call TRBJ2-2; a weak D match, TRBD2 (6 bases). V lost 5 bases, J lost 7 bases, and 20 bases lay in between. CDR1 and CDR2 (germline): DFQATT, SNEGSKA (reference sequence). There are 15 residues in the CDR3. CDR3 bases: TGCAGTGCTTCAGGCCGACTAGTCGGGGGCGGGGAGCTGTTTTTT. It is translated as CSASGRLVGGGELFF.

The genes are TRBV20-1 and TRBJ2-4; 7 bases match TRBD2. Per the germline V gene, CDR1 is DFQATT and CDR2 is SNEGSKA (reference sequence). The CDR3 totals 15 residues. Unmatched junction bases numbered 12, after V lost 5 bases and J lost 5 bases. CDR3 nucleotide sequence: TGCAGTGCTGCCCGACTAGCCCGATCCGAAAACATTCAGTACTTC. This translates into CSAARLARSENIQYF.